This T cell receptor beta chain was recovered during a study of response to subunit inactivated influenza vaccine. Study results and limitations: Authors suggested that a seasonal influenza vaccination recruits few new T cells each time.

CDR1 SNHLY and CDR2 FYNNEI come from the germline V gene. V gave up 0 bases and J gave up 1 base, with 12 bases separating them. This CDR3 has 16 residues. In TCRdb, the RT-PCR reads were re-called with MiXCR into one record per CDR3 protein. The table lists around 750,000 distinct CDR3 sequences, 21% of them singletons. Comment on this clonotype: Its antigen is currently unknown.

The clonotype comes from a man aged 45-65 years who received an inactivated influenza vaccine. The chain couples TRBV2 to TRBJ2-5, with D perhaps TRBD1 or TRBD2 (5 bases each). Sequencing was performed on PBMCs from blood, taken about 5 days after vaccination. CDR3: CASSEAPSGGQETQYF. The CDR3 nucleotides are TGTGCCAGCAGTGAAGCCCCAAGTGGGGGCCAAGAGACCCAGTACTTC.